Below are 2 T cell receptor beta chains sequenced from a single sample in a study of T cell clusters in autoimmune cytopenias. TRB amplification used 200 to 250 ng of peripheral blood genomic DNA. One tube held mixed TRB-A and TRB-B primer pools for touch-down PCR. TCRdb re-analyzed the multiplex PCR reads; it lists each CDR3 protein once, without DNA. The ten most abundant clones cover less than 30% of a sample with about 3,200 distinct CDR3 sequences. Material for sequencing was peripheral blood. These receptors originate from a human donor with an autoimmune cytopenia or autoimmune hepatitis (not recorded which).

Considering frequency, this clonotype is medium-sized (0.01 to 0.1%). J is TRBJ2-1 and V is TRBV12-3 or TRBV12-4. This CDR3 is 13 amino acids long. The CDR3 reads CASSALLYNEQFF.

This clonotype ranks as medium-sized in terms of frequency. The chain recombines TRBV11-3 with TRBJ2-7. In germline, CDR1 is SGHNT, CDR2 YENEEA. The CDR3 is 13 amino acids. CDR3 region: CASSLNSYYEQYF.